This T cell receptor beta chain originates from a study of blood T cell repertoires in COVID-19. The CDR3 contains 16 residues. J was trimmed by 7 bases and V by 2 bases; bases with no gene match: 6. The V gene's germline CDR1 is MNHEY and CDR2 SVGAGI. The table came from immunoSEQ multiplex PCR; TCRdb's copy has only in-frame clones and leaves some out. There are under 550,000 clones in the sample; 85% to 90% occur only once, and 0.8% to 1% lies in the top ten. The clonotype was recovered from a man aged 18 to 35 with COVID-19, enrolled during active disease. Material for sequencing was peripheral blood. The rearrangement joins TRBV6-5 to TRBJ1-6, with 9 positions matching TRBD1. The CDR3, as DNA: TGTGCCAGCAGTTACCGACCGGGACAGGGAAATTCACCCCTCCACTTT. Translated: CASSYRPGQGNSPLHF.